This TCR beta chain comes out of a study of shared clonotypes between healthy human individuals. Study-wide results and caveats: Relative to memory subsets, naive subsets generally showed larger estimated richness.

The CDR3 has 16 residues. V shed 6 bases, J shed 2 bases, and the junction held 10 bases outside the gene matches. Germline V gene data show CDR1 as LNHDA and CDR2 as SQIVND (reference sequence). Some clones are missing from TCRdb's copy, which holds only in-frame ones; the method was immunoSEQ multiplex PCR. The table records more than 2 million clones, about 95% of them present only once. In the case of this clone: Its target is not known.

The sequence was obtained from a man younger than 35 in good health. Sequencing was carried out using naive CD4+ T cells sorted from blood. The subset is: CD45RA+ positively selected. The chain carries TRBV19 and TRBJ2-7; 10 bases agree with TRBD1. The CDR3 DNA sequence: TGTGCCAGTAGCCCCGTACGGGGACAGGGGACCTACGAGCAGTACTTC. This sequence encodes CASSPVRGQGTYEQYF. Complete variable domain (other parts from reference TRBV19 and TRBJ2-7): DGGITQSPKYLFRKEGQNVTLSCEQNLNHDAMYWYRQDPGQGLRLIYYSQIVNDFQKGDIAEGYSVSREKKESFPLTVTSAQKNPTAFYLCASSPVRGQGTYEQYFGPGTRLTVT.